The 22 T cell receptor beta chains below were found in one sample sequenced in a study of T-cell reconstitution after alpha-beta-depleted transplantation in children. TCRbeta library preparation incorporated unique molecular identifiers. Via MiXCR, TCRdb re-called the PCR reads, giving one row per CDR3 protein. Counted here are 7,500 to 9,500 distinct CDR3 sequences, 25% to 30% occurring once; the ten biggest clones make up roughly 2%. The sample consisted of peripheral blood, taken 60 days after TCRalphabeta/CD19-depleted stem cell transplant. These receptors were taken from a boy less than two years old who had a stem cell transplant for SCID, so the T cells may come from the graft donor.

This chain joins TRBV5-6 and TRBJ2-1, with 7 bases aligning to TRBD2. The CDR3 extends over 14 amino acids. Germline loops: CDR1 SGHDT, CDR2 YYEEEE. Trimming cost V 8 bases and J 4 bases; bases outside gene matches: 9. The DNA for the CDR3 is TGTGCCAGTTTAAAGAGGGGAGGGTACAATGAGCAGTTCTTC. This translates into CASLKRGGYNEQFF.

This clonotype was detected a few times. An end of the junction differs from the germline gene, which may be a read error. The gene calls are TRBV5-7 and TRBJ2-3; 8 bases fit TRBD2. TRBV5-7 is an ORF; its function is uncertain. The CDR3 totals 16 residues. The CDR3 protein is CAISPVAGGPTDTQYF. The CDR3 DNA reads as TGTGCCATCAGCCCCGTGGCGGGGGGTCCCACAGATACGCAGTATTTT.

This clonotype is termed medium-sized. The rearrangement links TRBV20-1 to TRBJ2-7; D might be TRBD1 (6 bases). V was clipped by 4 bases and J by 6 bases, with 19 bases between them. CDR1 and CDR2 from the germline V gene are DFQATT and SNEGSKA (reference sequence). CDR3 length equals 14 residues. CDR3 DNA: TGCAGTGCTAACAGGGTAATCACTTCGCGCGAGCAGTACTTC. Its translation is CSANRVITSREQYF.

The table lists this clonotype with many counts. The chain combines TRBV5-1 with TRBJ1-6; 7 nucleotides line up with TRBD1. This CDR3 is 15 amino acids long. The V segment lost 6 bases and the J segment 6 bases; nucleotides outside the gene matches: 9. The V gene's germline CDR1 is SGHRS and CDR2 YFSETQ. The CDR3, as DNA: TGCGCCAGCACCCTACAGGGGTCTAGTAATTCACCCCTCCACTTT. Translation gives CASTLQGSSNSPLHF. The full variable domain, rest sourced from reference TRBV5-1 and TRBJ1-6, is KAGVTQTPRYLIKTRGQQVTLSCSPISGHRSVSWYQQTPGQGLQFLFEYFSETQRNKGNFPGRFSGRQFSNSRSEMNVSTLELGDSALYLCASTLQGSSNSPLHFGNGTRLTVT.

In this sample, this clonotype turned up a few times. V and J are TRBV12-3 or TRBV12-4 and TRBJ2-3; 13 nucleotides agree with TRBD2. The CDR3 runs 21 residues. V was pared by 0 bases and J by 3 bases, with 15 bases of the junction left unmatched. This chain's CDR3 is CASSLARVLAGGQRGTDTQYF. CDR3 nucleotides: TGTGCCAGCAGTTTAGCCCGAGTACTAGCGGGAGGGCAGAGGGGAACAGATACGCAGTATTTT.

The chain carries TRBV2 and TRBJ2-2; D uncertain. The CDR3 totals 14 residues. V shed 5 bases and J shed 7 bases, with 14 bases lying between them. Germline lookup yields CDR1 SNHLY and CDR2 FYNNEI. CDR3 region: CASSWRLLGGELFF. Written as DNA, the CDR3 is TGTGCCAGCAGTTGGCGGCTCCTTGGCGGGGAGCTGTTTTTT.

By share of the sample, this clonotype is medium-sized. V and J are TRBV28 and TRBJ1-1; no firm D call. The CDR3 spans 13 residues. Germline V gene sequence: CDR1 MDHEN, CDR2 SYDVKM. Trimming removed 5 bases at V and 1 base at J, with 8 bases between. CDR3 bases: TGTGCCAGCAGTCTCCTTTCGAACACTGAAGCTTTCTTT. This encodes CASSLLSNTEAFF.

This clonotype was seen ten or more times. CDR3 amino acids: CASSFMRRNTEAFF. CDR3 bases: TGTGCCAGCAGTTTCATGAGGAGGAACACTGAAGCTTTCTTT. The V and J genes are TRBV6-2 or TRBV6-3 and TRBJ1-1; D not certain. Germline CDR1 is MNHEY and CDR2 is SVGEGT. Trimming left V 4 bases short and J 1 base short, with 10 bases between. CDR3 size: 14 residues.

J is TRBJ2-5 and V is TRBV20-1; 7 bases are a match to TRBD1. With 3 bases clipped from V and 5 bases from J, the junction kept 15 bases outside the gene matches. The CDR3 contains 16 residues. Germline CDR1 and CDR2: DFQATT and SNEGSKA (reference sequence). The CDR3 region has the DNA TGCAGTGCTAGCCAGATGGCCGACAGGGTGAGGGAGACCCAGTACTTC. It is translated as CSASQMADRVRETQYF.

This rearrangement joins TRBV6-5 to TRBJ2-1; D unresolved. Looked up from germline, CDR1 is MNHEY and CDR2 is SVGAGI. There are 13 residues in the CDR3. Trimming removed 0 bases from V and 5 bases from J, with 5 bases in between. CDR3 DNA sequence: TGTGCCAGCAGTTACTCCACCAACAATGAGCAGTTCTTC. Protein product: CASSYSTNNEQFF.

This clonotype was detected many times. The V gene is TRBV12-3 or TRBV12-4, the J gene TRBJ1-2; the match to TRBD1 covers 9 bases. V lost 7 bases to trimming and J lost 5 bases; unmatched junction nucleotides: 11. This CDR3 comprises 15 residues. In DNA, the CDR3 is TGTGCCAGCACCAACAGGGGGCGCCGGGTTTATGGCTACACCTTC. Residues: CASTNRGRRVYGYTF.

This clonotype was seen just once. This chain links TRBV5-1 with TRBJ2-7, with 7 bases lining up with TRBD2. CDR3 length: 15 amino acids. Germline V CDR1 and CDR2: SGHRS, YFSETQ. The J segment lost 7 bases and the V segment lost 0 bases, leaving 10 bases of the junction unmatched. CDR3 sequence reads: CASSLAEAGTTEQYF. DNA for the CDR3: TGCGCCAGCAGCTTGGCGGAAGCCGGGACTACGGAGCAGTACTTC.

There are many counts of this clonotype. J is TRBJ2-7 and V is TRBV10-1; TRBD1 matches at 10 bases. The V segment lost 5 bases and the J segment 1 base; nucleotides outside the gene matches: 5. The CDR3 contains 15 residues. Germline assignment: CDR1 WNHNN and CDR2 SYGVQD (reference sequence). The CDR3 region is CASSPGQGSSYEQYF. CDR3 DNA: TGCGCCAGCAGTCCGGGACAGGGGTCTTCCTACGAGCAGTACTTC.

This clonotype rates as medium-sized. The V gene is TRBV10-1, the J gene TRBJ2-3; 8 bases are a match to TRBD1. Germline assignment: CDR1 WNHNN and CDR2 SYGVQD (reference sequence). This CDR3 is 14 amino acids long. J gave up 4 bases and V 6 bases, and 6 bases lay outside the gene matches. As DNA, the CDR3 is TGCGCCAGCAGGCAACAGGGGGAGGCAGATACGCAGTATTTT. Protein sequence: CASRQQGEADTQYF.

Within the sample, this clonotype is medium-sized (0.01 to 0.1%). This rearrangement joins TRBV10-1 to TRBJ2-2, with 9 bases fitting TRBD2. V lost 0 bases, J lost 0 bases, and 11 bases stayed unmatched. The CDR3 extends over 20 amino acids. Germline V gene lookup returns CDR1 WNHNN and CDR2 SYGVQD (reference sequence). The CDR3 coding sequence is TGCGCCAGCAGTGAGTCTGTCGGAGGTAGCGGGGGTACGAACACCGGGGAGCTGTTTTTT. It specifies CASSESVGGSGGTNTGELFF.

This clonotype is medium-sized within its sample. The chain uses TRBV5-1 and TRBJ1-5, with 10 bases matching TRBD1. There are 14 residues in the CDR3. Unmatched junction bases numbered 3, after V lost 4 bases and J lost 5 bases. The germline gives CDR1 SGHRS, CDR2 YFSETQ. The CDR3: CASSPGQGYQPQHF. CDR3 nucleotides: TGCGCCAGCAGCCCGGGACAGGGGTATCAGCCCCAGCATTTT.

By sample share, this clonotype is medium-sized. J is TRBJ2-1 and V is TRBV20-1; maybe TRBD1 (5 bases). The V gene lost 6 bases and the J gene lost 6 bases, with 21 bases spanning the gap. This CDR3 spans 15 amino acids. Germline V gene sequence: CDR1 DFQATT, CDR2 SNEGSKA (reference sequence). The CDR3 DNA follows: TGCAGTGCCAAAGGGGATGGGGTGGTGGGCAATGAGCAGTTCTTC. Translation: CSAKGDGVVGNEQFF.

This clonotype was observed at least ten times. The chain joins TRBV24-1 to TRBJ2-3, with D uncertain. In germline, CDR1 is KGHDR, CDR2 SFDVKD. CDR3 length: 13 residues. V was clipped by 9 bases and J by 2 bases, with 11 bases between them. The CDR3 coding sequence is TGTGCCACCTTTGACTCTCTCACAGATACGCAGTATTTT. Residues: CATFDSLTDTQYF.

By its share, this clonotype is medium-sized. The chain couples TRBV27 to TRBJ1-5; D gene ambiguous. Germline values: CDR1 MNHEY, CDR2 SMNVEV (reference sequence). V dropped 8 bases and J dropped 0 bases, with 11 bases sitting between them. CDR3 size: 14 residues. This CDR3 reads CASGPFDSNQPQHF. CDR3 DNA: TGTGCCAGCGGCCCCTTTGATAGCAATCAGCCCCAGCATTTT.

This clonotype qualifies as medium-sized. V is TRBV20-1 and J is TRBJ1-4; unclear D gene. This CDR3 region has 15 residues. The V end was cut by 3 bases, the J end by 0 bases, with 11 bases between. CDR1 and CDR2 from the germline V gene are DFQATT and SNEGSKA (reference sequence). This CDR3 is CSARRGLATNEKLFF. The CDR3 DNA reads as TGCAGTGCTAGGAGAGGGCTAGCAACTAATGAAAAACTGTTTTTT.

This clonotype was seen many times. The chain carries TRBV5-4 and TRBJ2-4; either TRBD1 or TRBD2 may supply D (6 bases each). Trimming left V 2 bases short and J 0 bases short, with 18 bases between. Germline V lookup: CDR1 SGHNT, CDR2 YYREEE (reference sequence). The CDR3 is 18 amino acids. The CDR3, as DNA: TGTGCCAGCAGCTTCCGGGGGCATCCGCTTGGAGCCAAAAACATTCAGTACTTC. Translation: CASSFRGHPLGAKNIQYF. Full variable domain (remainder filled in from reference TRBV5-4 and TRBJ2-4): ETGVTQSPTHLIKTRGQQVTLRCSSQSGHNTVSWYQQALGQGPQFIFQYYREEENGRGNFPPRFSGLQFPNYSSELNVNALELDDSALYLCASSFRGHPLGAKNIQYFGAGTRLSVL.

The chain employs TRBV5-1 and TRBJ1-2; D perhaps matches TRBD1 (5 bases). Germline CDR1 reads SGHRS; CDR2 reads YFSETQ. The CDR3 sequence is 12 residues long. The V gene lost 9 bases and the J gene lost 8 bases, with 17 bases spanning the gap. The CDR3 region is CAMGSRVDGYTF. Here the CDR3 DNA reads TGCGCCATGGGCTCCAGGGTGGACGGCTACACCTTC.